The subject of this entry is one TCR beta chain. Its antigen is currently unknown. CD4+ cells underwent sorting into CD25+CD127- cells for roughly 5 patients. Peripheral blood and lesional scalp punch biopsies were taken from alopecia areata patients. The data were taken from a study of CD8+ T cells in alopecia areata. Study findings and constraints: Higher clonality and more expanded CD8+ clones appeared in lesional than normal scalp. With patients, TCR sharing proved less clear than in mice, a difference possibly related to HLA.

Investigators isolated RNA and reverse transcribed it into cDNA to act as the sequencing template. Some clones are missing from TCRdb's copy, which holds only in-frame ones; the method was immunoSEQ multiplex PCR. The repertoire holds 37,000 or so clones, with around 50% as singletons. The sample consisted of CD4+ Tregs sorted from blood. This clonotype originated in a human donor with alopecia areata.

Here the CDR3 reads CASSRDRGAADTQYF. CDR3 in DNA: TGTGCCAGCAGCCGGGACAGGGGGGCCGCAGATACGCAGTATTTT. The V call is TRBV7-7, the J call TRBJ2-3; 11 nucleotides agree with TRBD1. The germline V gene has CDR1 SSHAT and CDR2 FNYEAQ (reference sequence). Trimming took 5 bases from V and 4 from J; bases not matched to a gene: 5. There are 15 residues in the CDR3.